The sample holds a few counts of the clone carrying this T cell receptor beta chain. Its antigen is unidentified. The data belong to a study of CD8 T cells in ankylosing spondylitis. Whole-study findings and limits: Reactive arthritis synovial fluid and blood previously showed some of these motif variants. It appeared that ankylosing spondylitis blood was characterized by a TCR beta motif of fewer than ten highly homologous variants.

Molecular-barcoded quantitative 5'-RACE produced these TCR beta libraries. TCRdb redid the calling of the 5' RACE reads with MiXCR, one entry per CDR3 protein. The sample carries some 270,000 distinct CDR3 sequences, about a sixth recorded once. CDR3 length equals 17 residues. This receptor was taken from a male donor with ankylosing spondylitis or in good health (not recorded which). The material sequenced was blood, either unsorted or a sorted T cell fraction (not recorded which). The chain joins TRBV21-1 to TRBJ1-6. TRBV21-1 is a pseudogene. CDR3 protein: CASSKDNRGSYNSPLHF. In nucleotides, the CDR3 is TGTGCCAGCAGCAAAGACAACAGGGGCTCCTATAATTCACCCCTCCACTTT.